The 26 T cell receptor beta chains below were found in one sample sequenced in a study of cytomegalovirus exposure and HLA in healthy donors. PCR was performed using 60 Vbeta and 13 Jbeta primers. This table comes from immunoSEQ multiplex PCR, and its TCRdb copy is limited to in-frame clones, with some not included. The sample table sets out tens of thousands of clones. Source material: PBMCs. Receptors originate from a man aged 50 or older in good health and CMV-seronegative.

CDR3 in amino acids: CSVSFSGDPGPTNNQPQHF. The CDR3 nucleotides are TGCAGCGTTTCGTTTTCGGGGGACCCGGGTCCAACCAACAATCAGCCCCAGCATTTT. The rearrangement uses TRBV29-1 and TRBJ1-5; TRBD1 is a possible D gene (5 bases). CDR3 length: 19 residues. Germline V gene lookup returns CDR1 SQVTM and CDR2 ANQGSEA. V lost 5 bases, J lost 3 bases, and 29 bases lay in between.

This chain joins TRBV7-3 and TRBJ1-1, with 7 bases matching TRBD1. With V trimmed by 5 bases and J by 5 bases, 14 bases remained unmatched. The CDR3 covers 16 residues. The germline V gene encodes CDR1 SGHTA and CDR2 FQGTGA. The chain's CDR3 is CASSPMGTEVWTEAFF. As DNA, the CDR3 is TGTGCCAGCAGCCCAATGGGGACAGAGGTCTGGACTGAAGCTTTCTTT.

The CDR3 DNA follows: TGTGCCAGCAGCTTAACGGGACAGGGCGCGGCCGGCTACACCTTC. As protein: CASSLTGQGAAGYTF. The gene calls are TRBV7-3 and TRBJ1-2; 9 bases are a match to TRBD1. The CDR3 loop spans 15 amino acids. Germline V gene data show CDR1 as SGHTA and CDR2 as FQGTGA. V was pared by 0 bases and J by 8 bases, with 7 bases of the junction left unmatched.

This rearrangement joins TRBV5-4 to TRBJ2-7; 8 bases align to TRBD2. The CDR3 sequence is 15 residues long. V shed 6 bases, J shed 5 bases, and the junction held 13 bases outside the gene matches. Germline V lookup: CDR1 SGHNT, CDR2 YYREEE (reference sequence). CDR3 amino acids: CASKDIAGSLDEQYF. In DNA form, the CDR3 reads TGTGCCAGCAAAGATATAGCGGGGTCTCTGGACGAGCAGTACTTC.

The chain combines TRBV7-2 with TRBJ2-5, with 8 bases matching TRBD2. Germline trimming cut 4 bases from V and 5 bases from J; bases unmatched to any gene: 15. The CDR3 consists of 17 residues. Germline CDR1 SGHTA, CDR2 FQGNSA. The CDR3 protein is CASSSGTSAMGGETQYF. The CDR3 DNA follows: TGTGCCAGCAGCTCCGGGACTAGTGCGATGGGGGGGGAGACCCAGTACTTC.

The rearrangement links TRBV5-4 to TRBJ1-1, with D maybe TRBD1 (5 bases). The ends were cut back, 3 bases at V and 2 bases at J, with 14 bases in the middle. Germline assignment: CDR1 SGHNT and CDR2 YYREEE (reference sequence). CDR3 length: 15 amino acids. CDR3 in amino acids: CASSSWIGGNTEAFF. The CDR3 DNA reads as TGTGCCAGCAGCTCTTGGATCGGGGGTAACACTGAAGCTTTCTTT.

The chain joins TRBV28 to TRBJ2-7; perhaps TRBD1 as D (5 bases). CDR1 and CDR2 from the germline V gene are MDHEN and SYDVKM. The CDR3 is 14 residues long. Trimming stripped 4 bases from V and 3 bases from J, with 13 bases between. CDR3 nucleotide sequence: TGTGCCAGCAGTTCAGGGCAGGCGTACTACGAGCAGTACTTC. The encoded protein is CASSSGQAYYEQYF.

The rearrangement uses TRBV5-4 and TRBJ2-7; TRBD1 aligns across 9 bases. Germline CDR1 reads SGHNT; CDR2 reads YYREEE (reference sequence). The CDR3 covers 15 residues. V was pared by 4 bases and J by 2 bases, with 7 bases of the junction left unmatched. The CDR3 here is CASSLTGTGTYEQYF. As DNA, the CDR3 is TGTGCCAGCAGCCTTACCGGGACAGGGACCTACGAGCAGTACTTC.

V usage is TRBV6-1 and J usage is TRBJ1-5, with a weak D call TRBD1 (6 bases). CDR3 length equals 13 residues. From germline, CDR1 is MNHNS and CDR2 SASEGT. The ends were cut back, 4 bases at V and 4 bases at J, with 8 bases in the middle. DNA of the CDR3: TGTGCCAGCAGTGTGGACAGAAATCAGCCCCAGCATTTT. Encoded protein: CASSVDRNQPQHF.

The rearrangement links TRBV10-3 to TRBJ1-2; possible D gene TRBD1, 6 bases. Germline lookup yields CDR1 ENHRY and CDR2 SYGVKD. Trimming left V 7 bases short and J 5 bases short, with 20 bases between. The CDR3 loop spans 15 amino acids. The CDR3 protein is CAITQGGAEEYGYTF. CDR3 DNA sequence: TGTGCCATCACCCAAGGGGGGGCAGAAGAATATGGCTACACCTTC.

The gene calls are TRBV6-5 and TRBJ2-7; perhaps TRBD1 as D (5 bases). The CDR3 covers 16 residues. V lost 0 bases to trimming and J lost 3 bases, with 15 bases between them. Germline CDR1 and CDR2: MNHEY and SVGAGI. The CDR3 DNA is TGTGCCAGCAGTTACTCTTCCGGCAGGGCCGGCTACGAGCAGTACTTC. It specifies CASSYSSGRAGYEQYF.

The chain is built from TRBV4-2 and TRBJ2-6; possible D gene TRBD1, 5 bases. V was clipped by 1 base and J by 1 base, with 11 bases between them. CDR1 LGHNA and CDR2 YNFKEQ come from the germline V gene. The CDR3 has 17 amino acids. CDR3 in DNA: TGTGCCAGCAGCCAAGTTCAGGGTGTATCTGGGGCCAACGTCCTGACTTTC. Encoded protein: CASSQVQGVSGANVLTF.

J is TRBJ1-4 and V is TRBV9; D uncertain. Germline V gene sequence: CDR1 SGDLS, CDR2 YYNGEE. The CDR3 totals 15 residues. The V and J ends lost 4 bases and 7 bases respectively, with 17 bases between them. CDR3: CASSRERYGIEKLFF. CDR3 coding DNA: TGTGCCAGCAGCCGGGAGCGATACGGGATTGAAAAACTGTTTTTT.

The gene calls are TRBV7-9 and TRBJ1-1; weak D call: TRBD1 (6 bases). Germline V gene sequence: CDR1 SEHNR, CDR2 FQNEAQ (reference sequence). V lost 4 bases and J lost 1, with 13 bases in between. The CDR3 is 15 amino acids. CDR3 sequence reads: CASSSLQGPNTEAFF. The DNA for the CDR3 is TGTGCCAGCAGCTCCCTACAGGGACCGAACACTGAAGCTTTCTTT.

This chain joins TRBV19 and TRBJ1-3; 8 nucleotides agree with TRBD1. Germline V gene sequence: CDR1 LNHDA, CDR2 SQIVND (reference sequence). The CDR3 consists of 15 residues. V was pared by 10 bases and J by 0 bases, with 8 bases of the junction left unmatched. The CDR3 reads CAIRTGTSSGNTIYF. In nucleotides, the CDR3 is TGTGCCATAAGGACAGGGACGTCCTCTGGAAACACCATATATTTT. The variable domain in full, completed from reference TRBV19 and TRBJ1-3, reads DGGITQSPKYLFRKEGQNVTLSCEQNLNHDAMYWYRQDPGQGLRLIYYSQIVNDFQKGDIAEGYSVSREKKESFPLTVTSAQKNPTAFYLCAIRTGTSSGNTIYFGEGSWLTVV.

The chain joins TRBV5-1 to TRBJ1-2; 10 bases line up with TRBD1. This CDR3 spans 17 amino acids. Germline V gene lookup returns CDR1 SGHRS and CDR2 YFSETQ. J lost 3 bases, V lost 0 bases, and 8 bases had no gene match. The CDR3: CASSLAPDRGRDYGYTF. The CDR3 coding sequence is TGCGCCAGCAGCTTGGCCCCTGACAGGGGGCGAGACTATGGCTACACCTTC.

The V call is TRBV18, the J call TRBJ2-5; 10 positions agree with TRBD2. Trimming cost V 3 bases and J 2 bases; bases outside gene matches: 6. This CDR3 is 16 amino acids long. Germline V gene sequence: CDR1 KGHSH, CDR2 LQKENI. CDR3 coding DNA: TGTGCCAGCTCACCCCAGGCTAGCGGGGGTCAAGAGACCCAGTACTTC. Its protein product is CASSPQASGGQETQYF.

CDR3 DNA: TGCGCCAGCAGCTTGCGCCAGGGGAATTCACCCCTCCACTTT. It is translated as CASSLRQGNSPLHF. The chain is built from TRBV5-1 and TRBJ1-6, with a weak D call TRBD1 (6 bases). Germline CDR1 SGHRS, CDR2 YFSETQ. The CDR3 loop spans 14 amino acids. V was clipped by 1 base and J by 7 bases, with 9 bases between them.

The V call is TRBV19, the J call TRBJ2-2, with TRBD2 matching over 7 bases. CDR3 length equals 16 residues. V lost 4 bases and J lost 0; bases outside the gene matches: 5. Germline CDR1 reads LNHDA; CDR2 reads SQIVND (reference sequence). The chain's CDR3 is CASSNERGTNTGELFF. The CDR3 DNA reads TGTGCCAGTAGTAACGAGCGGGGAACGAACACCGGGGAGCTGTTTTTT. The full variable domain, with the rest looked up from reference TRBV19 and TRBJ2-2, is DGGITQSPKYLFRKEGQNVTLSCEQNLNHDAMYWYRQDPGQGLRLIYYSQIVNDFQKGDIAEGYSVSREKKESFPLTVTSAQKNPTAFYLCASSNERGTNTGELFFGEGSRLTVL.

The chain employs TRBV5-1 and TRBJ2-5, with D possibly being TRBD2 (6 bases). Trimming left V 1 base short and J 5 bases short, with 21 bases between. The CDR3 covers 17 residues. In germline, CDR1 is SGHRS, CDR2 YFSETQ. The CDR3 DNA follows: TGCGCCAGCAGCTTGACTGGGGCACCCAGGGCGGGGGAGACCCAGTACTTC. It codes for CASSLTGAPRAGETQYF.

The CDR3 nucleotides read TGCGCCAGCAGCTTCTCCGGGGTTTCCGAGCAGTACTTC. Its translation: CASSFSGVSEQYF. This sequence joins TRBV5-1 and TRBJ2-7, with a weak D call TRBD2 (5 bases). The ends were cut back, 2 bases at V and 6 bases at J, with 12 bases in the middle. CDR1 and CDR2 from the germline V gene are SGHRS and YFSETQ. The CDR3 spans 13 residues.

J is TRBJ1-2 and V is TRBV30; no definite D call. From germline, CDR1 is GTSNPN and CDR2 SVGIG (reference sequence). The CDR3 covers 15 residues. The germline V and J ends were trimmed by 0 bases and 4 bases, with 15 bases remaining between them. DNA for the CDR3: TGTGCCTGGAGTGTGGAGTTAGGTCGGGGCTATGGCTACACCTTC. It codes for CAWSVELGRGYGYTF.

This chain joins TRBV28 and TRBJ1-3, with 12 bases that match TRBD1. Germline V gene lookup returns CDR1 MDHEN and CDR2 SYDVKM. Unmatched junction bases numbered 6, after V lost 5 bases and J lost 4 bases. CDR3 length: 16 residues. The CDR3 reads CASSPGTGGHGNTIYF. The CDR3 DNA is TGTGCCAGCAGTCCTGGGACAGGGGGCCACGGAAACACCATATATTTT.

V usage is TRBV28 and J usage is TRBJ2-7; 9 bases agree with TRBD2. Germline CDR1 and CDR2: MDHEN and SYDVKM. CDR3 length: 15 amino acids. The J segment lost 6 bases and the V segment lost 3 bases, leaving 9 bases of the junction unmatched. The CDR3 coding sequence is TGTGCCAGCAGTTTTCTGGCGGGGGGGACCCGCGAGCAGTACTTC. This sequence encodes CASSFLAGGTREQYF.

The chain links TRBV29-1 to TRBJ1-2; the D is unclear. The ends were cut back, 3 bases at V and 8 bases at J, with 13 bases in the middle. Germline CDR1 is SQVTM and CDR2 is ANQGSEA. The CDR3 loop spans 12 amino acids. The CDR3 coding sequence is TGCAGCGTTGAGGGCCCTATGCAGGGCTACACCTTC. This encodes CSVEGPMQGYTF.

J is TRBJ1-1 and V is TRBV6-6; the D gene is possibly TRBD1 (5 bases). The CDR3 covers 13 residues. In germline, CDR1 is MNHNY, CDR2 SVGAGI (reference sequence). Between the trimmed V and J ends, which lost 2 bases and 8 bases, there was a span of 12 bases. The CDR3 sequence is CASSYPQDKEAFF. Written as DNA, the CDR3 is TGTGCCAGCAGTTACCCGCAGGACAAGGAAGCTTTCTTT.